Listed here are 16 T cell receptor beta chains from one sample, sequenced in a study of blood T cell repertoires in COVID-19. The table came from immunoSEQ multiplex PCR; TCRdb's copy has only in-frame clones and leaves some out. The sample lists 270,000 or so clones, 82% occurring once. Sequenced: peripheral blood. These receptors were collected from a woman aged 18-29 years with acute or convalescent COVID-19.

This clone was detected ten times or more. The chain combines TRBV7-8 with TRBJ1-1; TRBD1 is a possible D gene (6 bases). The germline gives CDR1 SGHVS, CDR2 FQNEAQ. The CDR3 has 15 amino acids. Trimming removed 1 base from V and 7 bases from J, with 16 bases in between. In DNA form, the CDR3 reads TGTGCCAGCAGCTTAGTGGGGGCCTTGTGGAATGAAGCTTTCTTT. This sequence encodes CASSLVGALWNEAFF.

The genes are TRBV28 and TRBJ2-3; 8 nucleotides line up with TRBD1. This CDR3 has 12 amino acids. Trimming took 11 bases from V and 6 from J; bases not matched to a gene: 7. Germline V gene data show CDR1 as MDHEN and CDR2 as SYDVKM. The CDR3 sequence: CALGTGRDTQYF. For the CDR3, the DNA is TGTGCCCTGGGGACAGGACGGGATACGCAGTATTTT.

The chain employs TRBV7-9 and TRBJ2-7, with 7 nucleotides matching TRBD1. The CDR3 totals 14 residues. Losses at the gene ends were 5 bases for V and 4 bases for J; bases not matched to a gene: 8. Germline assignment: CDR1 SEHNR and CDR2 FQNEAQ (reference sequence). CDR3: CASSREGGMYEQYF. For the CDR3, the DNA is TGTGCCAGCAGCCGCGAAGGGGGCATGTACGAGCAGTACTTC.

The rearrangement joins TRBV9 to TRBJ1-6, with TRBD1 as a possible D gene (6 bases). The CDR3 totals 15 residues. Trimming pared 3 bases from V and 6 bases from J, leaving 13 bases between. In germline, CDR1 is SGDLS, CDR2 YYNGEE. In nucleotides, the CDR3 is TGTGCCAGCAGCGCGACGGGACACCCTAATTCACCCCTCCACTTT. Its translation is CASSATGHPNSPLHF.

The V call is TRBV30, the J call TRBJ2-5; perhaps TRBD1 as D (6 bases). Deletions cut 4 bases from V and 4 bases from J, with 10 bases between. The germline gives CDR1 GTSNPN, CDR2 SVGIG (reference sequence). The CDR3 spans 12 residues. The CDR3 loop is CAWTGVRETQYF. The CDR3 DNA is TGTGCCTGGACAGGGGTACGAGAGACCCAGTACTTC.

The chain carries TRBV5-1 and TRBJ2-1; weak D call: TRBD2 (5 bases). The CDR3 spans 17 residues. V gave up 3 bases and J gave up 7 bases, with 23 bases separating them. The germline gives CDR1 SGHRS, CDR2 YFSETQ. The CDR3 loop reads CASSSDVGLRKINEQFF. The DNA of the CDR3 is TGCGCCAGCAGCTCGGACGTAGGACTTCGGAAGATAAATGAGCAGTTCTTC.

CDR3 in amino acids: CASSTPRVRGKYEQYF. The CDR3 bases are TGTGCCAGCAGTACCCCTAGGGTAAGGGGTAAATACGAGCAGTACTTC. The V gene is TRBV6-2 or TRBV6-3, the J gene TRBJ2-7, with a tentative D call TRBD1 (5 bases). Germline-derived CDR1 and CDR2 are MNHEY and SVGEGT. Deletions cut 5 bases from V and 4 bases from J, with 21 bases between. The CDR3 runs 16 residues.

V is TRBV4-3 and J is TRBJ1-1; 7 nucleotides agree with TRBD1. The CDR3 covers 15 residues. The germline gives CDR1 LGHNA, CDR2 YSLEER. After removal of 3 bases from V and 4 bases from J, the junction contained 8 bases not matched to a gene. The CDR3 DNA reads as TGCGCCAGCAGCCAGCCGAGACAGGGTGGCACTGAAGCTTTCTTT. Translated, it gives CASSQPRQGGTEAFF.

For this clone: Given a much more abundant clone one base away, this may be a read error. The rearrangement links TRBV12-3 or TRBV12-4 to TRBJ2-3; D gene unclear. This CDR3 has 13 amino acids. Trimming removed 3 bases at V and 0 bases at J, with 4 bases between. The DNA for the CDR3 is TGTGCCAGCAGTTTGACTAGCACAGATACGCAGTATTTT. Amino acid sequence: CASSLTSTDTQYF.

This CDR3 is CSVETSYYEQYF. Here the CDR3 DNA reads TGCAGCGTTGAGACTTCCTACTACGAGCAGTACTTC. The rearrangement links TRBV29-1 to TRBJ2-7; D remains ambiguous. V lost 3 bases and J 3 bases, leaving 9 bases between the germline ends. The CDR3 runs 12 residues. Germline CDR1 SQVTM, CDR2 ANQGSEA.

This clone was detected a few times. V gene TRBV29-1 combines with J gene TRBJ1-2; the match to TRBD1 covers 9 bases. CDR1 SQVTM and CDR2 ANQGSEA come from the germline V gene. The ends lost 6 bases at V and 4 bases at J; junction bases unmatched: 6. The length of the CDR3 is 13 residues. CDR3 region: CSVVGQGIYGYTF. The CDR3 region has the DNA TGCAGCGTCGTTGGACAGGGGATCTATGGCTACACCTTC.

V gene TRBV27 combines with J gene TRBJ1-2; tentative D call: TRBD1 (6 bases). Germline CDR1 and CDR2: MNHEY and SMNVEV (reference sequence). V gave up 0 bases and J gave up 3 bases, with 14 bases separating them. This CDR3 region has 16 residues. The DNA for the CDR3 is TGTGCCAGCAGTTTATCGATGAGGGGGATACACTATGGCTACACCTTC. Encoded protein: CASSLSMRGIHYGYTF.

A remark on this clone: This specimen includes other DNA sequences encoding the same CDR3. CDR3 coding DNA: TGTGCCAGCTCACCCCTCGACAGGGGGACTGAAGCTTTCTTT. As protein: CASSPLDRGTEAFF. The rearrangement uses TRBV18 and TRBJ1-1, with 9 positions matching TRBD1. There are 14 residues in the CDR3. Germline lookup yields CDR1 KGHSH and CDR2 LQKENI. With 3 bases clipped from V and 5 bases from J, the junction kept 4 bases outside the gene matches.

The chain is built from TRBV6-5 and TRBJ2-7; D unclear. This CDR3 is built from 15 residues. In germline, CDR1 is MNHEY, CDR2 SVGAGI. The V end lost 2 bases, the J end lost 0 bases, and 11 bases lay between the germline ends. CDR3 DNA sequence: TGTGCCAGCAGTTACGGCCAGGTCGGCTCCTACGAGCAGTACTTC. Protein sequence: CASSYGQVGSYEQYF.

The gene calls are TRBV19 and TRBJ1-1; 8 bases fit TRBD1. This CDR3 has 13 residues. Trimming cost V 6 bases and J 4 bases; bases outside gene matches: 4. Germline V gene sequence: CDR1 LNHDA, CDR2 SQIVND (reference sequence). The DNA for the CDR3 is TGTGCCAGTAGGAATACAGGGGGCACTGAAGCTTTCTTT. Protein sequence: CASRNTGGTEAFF.

The chain employs TRBV7-2 and TRBJ2-1, with 10 bases aligning to TRBD2. This CDR3 is 16 amino acids long. Germline assignment: CDR1 SGHTA and CDR2 FQGNSA. After removal of 1 base from V and 6 bases from J, the junction contained 6 bases not matched to a gene. CDR3 region: CASSLVAGGGGNEQFF. CDR3 coding DNA: TGTGCCAGCAGCTTAGTAGCGGGAGGTGGAGGCAATGAGCAGTTCTTC. Complete variable domain (other parts from reference TRBV7-2 and TRBJ2-1): GAGVSQSPSNKVTEKGKDVELRCDPISGHTALYWYRQSLGQGLEFLIYFQGNSAPDKSGLPSDRFSAERTGGSVSTLTIQRTQQEDSAVYLCASSLVAGGGGNEQFFGPGTRLTVL.